Reported below is one TCR beta chain. The data stem from a study of blood T cell repertoires in COVID-19. Recovered status in Cohort 3 required two negative PCRs, clearance, or symptom resolution. As handled by the study authors: From reference gene primer amplification, estimates of nucleated cell counts were derived. The protocol was immunoSEQ multiplex PCR, while the TCRdb copy is restricted to in-frame clones and leaves out a portion. Clonal size and the V and J genes are those of that table, whereas D and trimming came from the DNA. The sample includes about 220,000 clones, roughly nine tenths of them seen just once. Looked up from germline, CDR1 is MNHEY and CDR2 is SMNVEV (reference sequence). Trimming took off 6 bases at V and 4 bases at J, with 15 bases between the two ends. The CDR3 covers 14 residues.

This chain links TRBV27 with TRBJ1-1; D is undetermined. The sequence derives from a woman aged 30 to 39 who had recovered from COVID-19. The sample comprised PBMCs or T cells enriched from blood (not recorded which). The CDR3 sequence is CASRHPGGSTEAFF. The CDR3 DNA reads as TGTGCCAGCAGGCACCCGGGAGGGAGCACTGAAGCTTTCTTT.